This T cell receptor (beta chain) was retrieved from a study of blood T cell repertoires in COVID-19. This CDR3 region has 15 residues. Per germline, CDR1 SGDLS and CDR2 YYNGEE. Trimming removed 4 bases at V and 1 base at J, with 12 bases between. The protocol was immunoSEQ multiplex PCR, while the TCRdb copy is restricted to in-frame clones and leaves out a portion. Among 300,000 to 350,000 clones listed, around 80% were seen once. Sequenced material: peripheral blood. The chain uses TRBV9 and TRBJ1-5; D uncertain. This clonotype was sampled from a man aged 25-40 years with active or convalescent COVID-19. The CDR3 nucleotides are TGTGCCAGCAGCCCCGGAGGAGGGAGCAATCAGCCCCAGCATTTT. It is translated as CASSPGGGSNQPQHF.